The sequence of this T cell receptor (beta chain) was determined in a study of beta chain features in type 1 diabetes. Study results and caveats: Type 1 diabetes patients had VDJ junctions that carried fewer insertions and more deletions. A moderate, significant TCRB CDR3 shortening appeared in type 1 diabetes across four CD4+ subsets.

The germline CDR1 and CDR2 sequences are ENHRY and SYGVKD. Trimming took 2 bases from V and 1 from J; bases not matched to a gene: 5. This CDR3 comprises 15 residues. Markers CD45RO/CCR7/CD25/CD127/CD95/CD27 served to sort CD4+ naive, central memory, regulatory and stem cell-like memory cells. This clone was recorded at least ten times. What it binds is unknown. cDNA synthesis used the whole RNA isolate, giving expressed TCRB sequences. Average reads for naive, central memory and regulatory T cell samples were about 3.7 million. The table came from immunoSEQ multiplex PCR; TCRdb's copy has only in-frame clones and leaves some out. The data show about 370,000 clones, around a tenth seen once.

This sequence originates from a young man with type 1 diabetes. The sequencing input was central memory CD4+ T cells from blood. The chain carries TRBV10-3 and TRBJ2-7; 7 bases agree with TRBD2. In DNA form, the CDR3 reads TGTGCCATCAGTGAGGGCGGGAGTCTGTCCTACGAGCAGTACTTC. It translates to CAISEGGSLSYEQYF.